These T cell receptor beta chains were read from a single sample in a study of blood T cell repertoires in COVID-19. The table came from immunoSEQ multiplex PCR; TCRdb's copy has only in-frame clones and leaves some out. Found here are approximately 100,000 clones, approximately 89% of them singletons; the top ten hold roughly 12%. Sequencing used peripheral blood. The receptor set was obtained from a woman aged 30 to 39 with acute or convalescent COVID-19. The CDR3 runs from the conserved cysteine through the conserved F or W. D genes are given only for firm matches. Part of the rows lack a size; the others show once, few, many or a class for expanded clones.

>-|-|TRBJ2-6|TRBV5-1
CASSLEPGGANVLTF
TGCGCCAGCAGCTTGGAACCGGGTGGGGCCAACGTCCTGACTTTC
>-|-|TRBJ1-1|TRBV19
CASSIEWGVGSAEAFF
TGTGCCAGTAGTATAGAATGGGGGGTAGGTAGCGCTGAAGCTTTCTTT
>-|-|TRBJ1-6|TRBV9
CASSVTEQNSPLHF
TGTGCCAGCAGCGTGACAGAGCAAAATTCACCCCTCCACTTT
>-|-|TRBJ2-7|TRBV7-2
CASSFYQGYEQYF
TGTGCCAGCAGCTTCTATCAGGGTTACGAGCAGTACTTC
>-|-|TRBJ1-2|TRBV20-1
CSASLGGAGYTF
TGCAGTGCTAGTCTAGGAGGAGCTGGCTACACCTTC
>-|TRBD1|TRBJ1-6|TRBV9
CASSKLGQVDSPLHF
TGTGCCAGCAGCAAGCTGGGACAGGTAGATTCACCCCTCCACTTT
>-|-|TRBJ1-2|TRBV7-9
CASSVDVVLVDYGYTF
TGTGCCAGCAGCGTAGACGTGGTCTTAGTAGACTATGGCTACACCTTC
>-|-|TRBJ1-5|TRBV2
CASSPEFGGGSQPQHF
TGTGCCAGCAGCCCGGAGTTTGGGGGGGGCAGTCAGCCCCAGCATTTT
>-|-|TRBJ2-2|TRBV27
CASSTRVGGELFF
TGTGCCAGCAGCACCCGGGTAGGCGGGGAGCTGTTTTTT
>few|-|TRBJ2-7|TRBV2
CASSLYEQYF
TGTGCCAGCAGCCTCTACGAGCAGTACTTC
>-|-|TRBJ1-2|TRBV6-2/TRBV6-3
CASSPTTVNYGYTF
TGTGCCAGCAGTCCGACGACAGTTAACTATGGCTACACCTTC
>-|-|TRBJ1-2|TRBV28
CASSFWRDGYTF
TGTGCCAGCAGTTTTTGGAGAGATGGCTACACCTTC
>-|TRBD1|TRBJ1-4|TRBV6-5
CASSYGGTGAEKLFF
TGTGCCAGCAGTTACGGCGGGACAGGGGCGGAAAAACTGTTTTTT
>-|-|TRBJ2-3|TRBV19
CASSMAPSAGDTQYF
TGTGCCAGTAGTATGGCCCCATCGGCGGGGGATACGCAGTATTTT
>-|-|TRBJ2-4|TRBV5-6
CASSLEQRQYF
TGTGCCAGCAGCTTAGAACAGAGACAGTACTTC
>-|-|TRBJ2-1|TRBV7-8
CASSLGQGSYNEQFF
TGTGCCAGCAGCTTAGGGCAGGGCTCCTACAATGAGCAGTTCTTC
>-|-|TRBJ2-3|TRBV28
CASTPPGVLSTDTQYF
TGTGCCAGCACGCCGCCGGGGGTTTTGAGCACAGATACGCAGTATTTT
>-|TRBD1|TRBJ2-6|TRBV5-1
CASSLSRQGVLVSSGANVLTF
TGCGCCAGCAGCTTATCCCGACAGGGTGTACTCGTTAGCTCTGGGGCCAACGTCCTGACTTTC
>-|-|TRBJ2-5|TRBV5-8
CASSLALGQQETQYF
TGTGCCAGCAGCTTGGCCCTCGGACAGCAAGAGACCCAGTACTTC
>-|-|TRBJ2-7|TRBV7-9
CASSFSEGQYF
TGTGCCAGCAGCTTCTCCGAGGGGCAGTACTTC
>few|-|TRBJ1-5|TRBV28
CASRRGITSNQPQHF
TGTGCCAGCAGGAGGGGGATCACTAGCAATCAGCCCCAGCATTTT
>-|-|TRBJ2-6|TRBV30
CAWSLVSGANVLTF
TGTGCCTGGAGTTTAGTCTCTGGGGCCAACGTCCTGACTTTC
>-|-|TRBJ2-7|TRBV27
CASSLWTDGEQYF
TGTGCCAGCAGTCTCTGGACAGACGGTGAGCAGTACTTC
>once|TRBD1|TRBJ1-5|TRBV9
CASSIGPGTGDQPQHF
TGTGCCAGCAGCATAGGCCCAGGGACAGGGGATCAGCCCCAGCATTTT
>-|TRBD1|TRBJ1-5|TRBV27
CASSYRGLNQPQHF
TGTGCCAGCAGTTACAGGGGCCTCAATCAGCCCCAGCATTTT
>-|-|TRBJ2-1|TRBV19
CASASPNAGKGEQFF
TGTGCCAGTGCTAGCCCTAACGCGGGCAAGGGTGAGCAGTTCTTC
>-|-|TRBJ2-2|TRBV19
CASSIPQGGTGELFF
TGTGCCAGTAGTATCCCCCAGGGGGGCACCGGGGAGCTGTTTTTT
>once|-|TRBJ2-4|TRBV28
CASSLRGPLNIQYF
TGTGCCAGCAGTTTAAGGGGCCCCCTAAACATTCAGTACTTC
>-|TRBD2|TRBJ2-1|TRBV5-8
CASSLYGLAGARANEQFF
TGTGCCAGCAGTCTTTATGGACTAGCGGGGGCCAGGGCGAATGAGCAGTTCTTC
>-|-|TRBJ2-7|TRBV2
CASSLRNRARDEQYF
TGTGCCAGCAGCTTGAGGAACAGGGCACGAGACGAGCAGTACTTC
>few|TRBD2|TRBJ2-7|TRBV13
CASSSRLAGGYEQYF
TGTGCCAGCAGCTCCCGACTAGCGGGGGGCTACGAGCAGTACTTC
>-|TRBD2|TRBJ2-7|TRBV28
CASSPSGSGTSYEQYF
TGTGCCAGCAGTCCCTCGGGTAGCGGGACCTCCTACGAGCAGTACTTC
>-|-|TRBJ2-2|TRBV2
CASSGQLTGELFF
TGTGCCAGCAGCGGACAGCTCACCGGGGAGCTGTTTTTT
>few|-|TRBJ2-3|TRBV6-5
CASRNLGGLTDTQYF
TGTGCCAGCAGAAACCTTGGGGGCCTCACAGATACGCAGTATTTT
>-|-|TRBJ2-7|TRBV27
CASSPRETYEQYF
TGTGCCAGCAGCCCCCGGGAAACCTACGAGCAGTACTTC
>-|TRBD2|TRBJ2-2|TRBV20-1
CSASSLSSGGNTGELFF
TGCAGTGCTAGTTCACTATCTAGCGGGGGGAACACCGGGGAGCTGTTTTTT
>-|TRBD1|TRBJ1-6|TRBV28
CASKGPGQGGYLSNSPLHF
TGTGCCAGCAAGGGCCCGGGACAGGGAGGGTATTTGTCGAATTCACCCCTCCACTTT
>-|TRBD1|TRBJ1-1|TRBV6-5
CASRVPGTGYTEAFF
TGTGCCAGCAGGGTTCCGGGGACAGGGTATACTGAAGCTTTCTTT
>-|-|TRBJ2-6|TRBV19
CASRRQGFGANVLTF
TGTGCCAGTAGAAGGCAGGGGTTCGGGGCCAACGTCCTGACTTTC
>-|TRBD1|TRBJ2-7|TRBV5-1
CASRRTGSYEQYF
TGCGCCAGCAGGAGGACAGGATCCTACGAGCAGTACTTC
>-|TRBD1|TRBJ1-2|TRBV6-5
CASRWTGDSYGYTF
TGTGCCAGCAGATGGACAGGGGACTCCTATGGCTACACCTTC
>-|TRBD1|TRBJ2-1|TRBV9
CASSGSRDRGFGEQFF
TGTGCCAGCAGCGGGAGCCGGGACAGGGGATTCGGCGAGCAGTTCTTC
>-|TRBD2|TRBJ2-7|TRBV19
CASSTSGGSYEQYF
TGTGCCAGTAGTACAAGCGGGGGCTCCTACGAGCAGTACTTC
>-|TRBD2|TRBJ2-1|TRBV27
CASGPLAGGYNEQFF
TGTGCCAGCGGACCTTTAGCGGGGGGGTACAATGAGCAGTTCTTC
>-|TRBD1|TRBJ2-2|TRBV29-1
CSGGQGANTGELFF
TGCAGCGGGGGCCAGGGGGCGAACACCGGGGAGCTGTTTTTT
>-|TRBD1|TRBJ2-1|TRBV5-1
CASSSIPGQGEDEQFF
TGCGCCAGCAGCTCTATACCGGGACAGGGGGAGGATGAGCAGTTCTTC
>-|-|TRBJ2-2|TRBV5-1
CASSLPLDTGELFF
TGCGCCAGCAGCCTACCTCTGGACACCGGGGAGCTGTTTTTT
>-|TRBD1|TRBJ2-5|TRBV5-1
CASSLVGTGALETQYF
TGCGCCAGCAGCTTGGTGGGGACAGGGGCTTTGGAGACCCAGTACTTC
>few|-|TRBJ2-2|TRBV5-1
CASSLKQGTTGELFF
TGCGCCAGCAGCTTAAAACAGGGCACCACCGGGGAGCTGTTTTTT
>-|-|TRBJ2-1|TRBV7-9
CASSFSGLNEQFF
TGTGCCAGCAGCTTTTCCGGGTTGAATGAGCAGTTCTTC
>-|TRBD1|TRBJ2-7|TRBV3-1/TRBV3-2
CASSQAEQGAKYF
TGTGCCAGCAGCCAAGCCGAACAGGGGGCAAAGTACTTC
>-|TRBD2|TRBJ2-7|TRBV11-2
CASSLGGGGPYEQYF
TGTGCCAGCAGCTTAGGCGGGGGTGGACCTTACGAGCAGTACTTC
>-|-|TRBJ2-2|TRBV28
CASSLLGAPDNTGELFF
TGTGCCAGCAGTTTATTGGGAGCACCCGATAACACCGGGGAGCTGTTTTTT
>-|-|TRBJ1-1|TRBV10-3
CAISGRVDTEAFF
TGTGCCATCAGTGGCAGGGTAGACACTGAAGCTTTCTTT